The rows below give T cell receptor beta chains drawn from one sample of a study of regulatory T cells. This table comes from immunoSEQ multiplex PCR, and its TCRdb copy is limited to in-frame clones, with some not included. Among about 20,000 clones listed, 93% were seen once. Material for sequencing was CD8+ T cells sorted from blood. These receptors came from a child aged 2-15 years with CD3G deficiency. Each CDR3 is given with its conserved first and last residue. D genes are given only for firm matches. Clone sizes are given selectively: once, few, many, or a class where the clone is expanded.

v_gene	d_gene	abundance	j_gene	CDR3aa	CDR3nt
TRBV7-9	-	-	TRBJ2-5	CASSLGYQETQYF	TGTGCCAGCAGCTTAGGGTACCAAGAGACCCAGTACTTC
TRBV29-1	-	-	TRBJ2-1	CSFQTTGEQFF	TGCAGCTTTCAGACAACTGGTGAGCAGTTCTTC
TRBV28	TRBD1	few	TRBJ2-3	CASSLSPTGDWGDTQYF	TGTGCCAGCAGTTTATCCCCGACAGGGGACTGGGGGGATACGCAGTATTTT
TRBV28	TRBD2	-	TRBJ2-7	CASSWRERNEQYF	TGTGCCAGCAGTTGGCGGGAGAGGAACGAGCAGTACTTC
TRBV9	-	once	TRBJ2-3	CASSVGDTDTQYF	TGTGCCAGCAGCGTAGGAGACACAGATACGCAGTATTTT
TRBV13	-	-	TRBJ2-3	CASSQKADTQYF	TGTGCCAGCAGCCAGAAGGCAGATACGCAGTATTTT
TRBV28	-	once	TRBJ1-5	CASSSVGFNQPQHF	TGTGCCAGCAGTTCGGTAGGATTCAATCAGCCCCAGCATTTT
TRBV11-3	-	-	TRBJ2-1	CASSLGLDDNEQFF	TGTGCCAGCAGCTTAGGACTAGATGACAATGAGCAGTTCTTC
TRBV12-5	TRBD2	-	TRBJ2-2	CASALAGASGELFF	TGTGCTAGTGCCCTAGCGGGGGCATCCGGGGAGCTGTTTTTT
TRBV6-1	-	-	TRBJ1-4	CASSALRTNEKLFF	TGTGCCAGCAGTGCCCTAAGAACTAATGAAAAACTGTTTTTT
TRBV19	-	once	TRBJ2-2	CASSIDPENPNTGELFF	TGTGCCAGTAGTATAGACCCGGAGAACCCGAACACCGGGGAGCTGTTTTTT
TRBV5-1	TRBD1	-	TRBJ1-2	CASSQTGQDGYTF	TGCGCCAGCAGCCAAACAGGACAGGACGGCTACACCTTC